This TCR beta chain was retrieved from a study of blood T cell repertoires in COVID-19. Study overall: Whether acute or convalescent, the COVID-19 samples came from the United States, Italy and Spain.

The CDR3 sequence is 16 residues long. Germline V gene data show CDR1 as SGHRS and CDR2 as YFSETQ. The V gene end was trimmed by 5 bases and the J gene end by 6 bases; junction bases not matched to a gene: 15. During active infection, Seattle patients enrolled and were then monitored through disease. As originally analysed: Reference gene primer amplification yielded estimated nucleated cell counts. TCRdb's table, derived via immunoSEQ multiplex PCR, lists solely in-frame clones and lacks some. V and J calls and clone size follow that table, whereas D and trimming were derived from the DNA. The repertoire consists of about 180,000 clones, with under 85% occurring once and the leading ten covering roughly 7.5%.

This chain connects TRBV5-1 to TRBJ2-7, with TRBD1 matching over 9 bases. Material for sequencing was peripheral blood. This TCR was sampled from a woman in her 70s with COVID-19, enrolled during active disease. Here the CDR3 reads CASRPLFSGTGFEQYF. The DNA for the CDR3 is TGCGCCAGCAGGCCATTATTCTCCGGGACAGGGTTCGAGCAGTACTTC.